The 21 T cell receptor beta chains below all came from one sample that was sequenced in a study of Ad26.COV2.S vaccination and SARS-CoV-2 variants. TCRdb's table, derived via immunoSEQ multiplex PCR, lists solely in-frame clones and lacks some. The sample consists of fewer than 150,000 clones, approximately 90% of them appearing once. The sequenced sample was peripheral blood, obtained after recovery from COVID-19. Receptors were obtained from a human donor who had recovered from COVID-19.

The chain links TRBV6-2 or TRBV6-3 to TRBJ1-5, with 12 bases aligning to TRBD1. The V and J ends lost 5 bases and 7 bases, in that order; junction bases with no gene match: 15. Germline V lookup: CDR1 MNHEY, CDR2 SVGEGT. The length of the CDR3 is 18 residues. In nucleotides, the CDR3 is TGTGCCAGCAGTCAAAGTAATGCGGGACAGGGGGCTAGGCAGCCCCAGCATTTT. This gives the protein CASSQSNAGQGARQPQHF.

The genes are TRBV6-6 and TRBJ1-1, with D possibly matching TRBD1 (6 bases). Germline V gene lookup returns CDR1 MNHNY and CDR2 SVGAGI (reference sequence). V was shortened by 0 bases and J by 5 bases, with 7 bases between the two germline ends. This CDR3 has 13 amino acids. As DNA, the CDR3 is TGTGCCAGCAGTTACTCGGGACAAACTGAAGCTTTCTTT. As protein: CASSYSGQTEAFF.

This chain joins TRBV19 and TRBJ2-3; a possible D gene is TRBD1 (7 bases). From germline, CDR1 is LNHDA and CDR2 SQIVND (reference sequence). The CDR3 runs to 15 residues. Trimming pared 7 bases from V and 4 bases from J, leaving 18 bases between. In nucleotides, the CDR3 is TGTGCCAGTAACCCGACAGGGTCGGGGGCAGATACGCAGTATTTT. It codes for CASNPTGSGADTQYF.

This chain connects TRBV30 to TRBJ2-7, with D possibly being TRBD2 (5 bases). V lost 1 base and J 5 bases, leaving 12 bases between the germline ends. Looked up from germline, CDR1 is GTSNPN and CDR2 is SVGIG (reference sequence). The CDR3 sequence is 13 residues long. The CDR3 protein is CAWSGGEVHEQYF. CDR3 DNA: TGTGCCTGGAGTGGGGGAGAAGTCCACGAGCAGTACTTC.

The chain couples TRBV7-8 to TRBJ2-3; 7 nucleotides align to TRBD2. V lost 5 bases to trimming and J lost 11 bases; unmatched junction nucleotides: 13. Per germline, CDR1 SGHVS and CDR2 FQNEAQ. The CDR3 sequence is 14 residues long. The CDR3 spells CASSKGSPREEQYF. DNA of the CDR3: TGTGCCAGCAGCAAAGGATCCCCCCGGGAGGAGCAGTATTTT.

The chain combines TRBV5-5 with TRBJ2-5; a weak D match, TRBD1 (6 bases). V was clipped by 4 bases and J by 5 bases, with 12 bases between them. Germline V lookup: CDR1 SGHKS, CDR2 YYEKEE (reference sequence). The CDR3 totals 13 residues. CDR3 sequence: CASSGGQRETQYF. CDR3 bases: TGTGCCAGCAGCGGTGGACAGCGCGAGACCCAGTACTTC.

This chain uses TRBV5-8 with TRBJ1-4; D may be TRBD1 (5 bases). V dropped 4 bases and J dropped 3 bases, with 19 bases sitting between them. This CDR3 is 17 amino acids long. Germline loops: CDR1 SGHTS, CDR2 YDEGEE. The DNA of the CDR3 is TGTGCCAGCAGCCACACTGTGTTCGGGGGAGCTAATGAAAAACTGTTTTTT. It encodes CASSHTVFGGANEKLFF.

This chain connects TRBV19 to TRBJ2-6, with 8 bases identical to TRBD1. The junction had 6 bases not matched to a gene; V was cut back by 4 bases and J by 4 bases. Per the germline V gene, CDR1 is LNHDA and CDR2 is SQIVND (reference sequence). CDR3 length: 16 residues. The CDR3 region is CASSRDRGSGANVLTF. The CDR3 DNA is TGTGCCAGTAGTAGAGACAGGGGATCCGGGGCCAACGTCCTGACTTTC. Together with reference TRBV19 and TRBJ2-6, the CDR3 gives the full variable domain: DGGITQSPKYLFRKEGQNVTLSCEQNLNHDAMYWYRQDPGQGLRLIYYSQIVNDFQKGDIAEGYSVSREKKESFPLTVTSAQKNPTAFYLCASSRDRGSGANVLTFGAGSRLTVL.

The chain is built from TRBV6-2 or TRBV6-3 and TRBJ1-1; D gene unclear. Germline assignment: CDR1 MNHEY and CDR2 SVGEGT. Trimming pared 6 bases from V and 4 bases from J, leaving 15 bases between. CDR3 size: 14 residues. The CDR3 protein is CASSFPGGVTEAFF. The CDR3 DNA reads TGTGCCAGCAGCTTCCCAGGTGGGGTCACTGAAGCTTTCTTT.

CDR3: CASSGGLAGGNEQFF. The CDR3 nucleotides read TGTGCCAGTAGTGGGGGACTTGCGGGGGGCAATGAGCAGTTCTTC. The rearrangement links TRBV19 to TRBJ2-1, with 8 positions matching TRBD2. Trimming cost V 5 bases and J 6 bases; bases outside gene matches: 9. Germline V gene data show CDR1 as LNHDA and CDR2 as SQIVND (reference sequence). This CDR3 is built from 15 residues.

This CDR3 reads CASSLDLTTGGYGYTF. The CDR3 DNA sequence: TGTGCCAGCAGCTTAGACCTAACGACAGGGGGCTATGGCTACACCTTC. The chain employs TRBV11-2 and TRBJ1-2; TRBD1 matches 9 bases. V lost 0 bases to trimming and J lost 4 bases; unmatched junction nucleotides: 6. This CDR3 is built from 16 residues. Germline V gives CDR1 SGHAT, CDR2 FQNNGV.

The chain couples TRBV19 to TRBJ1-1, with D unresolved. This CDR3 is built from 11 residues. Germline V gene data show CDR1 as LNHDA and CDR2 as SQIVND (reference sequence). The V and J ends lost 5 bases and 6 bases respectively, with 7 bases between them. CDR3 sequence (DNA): TGTGCCAGTAGTGACGGCCCTGAAGCTTTCTTT. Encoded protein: CASSDGPEAFF.

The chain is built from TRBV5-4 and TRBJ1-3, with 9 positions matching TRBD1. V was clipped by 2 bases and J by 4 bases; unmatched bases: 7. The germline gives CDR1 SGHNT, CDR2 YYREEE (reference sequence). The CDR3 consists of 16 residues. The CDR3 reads CASSFAGTGTGNTIYF. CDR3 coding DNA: TGTGCCAGCAGCTTCGCCGGGACAGGGACCGGAAACACCATATATTTT.

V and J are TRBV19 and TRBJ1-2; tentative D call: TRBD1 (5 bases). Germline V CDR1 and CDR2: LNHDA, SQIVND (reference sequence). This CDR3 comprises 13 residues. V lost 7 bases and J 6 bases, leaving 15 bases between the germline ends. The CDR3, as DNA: TGTGCCAGTACCGACCCAGGGTCCAATGGCTACACCTTC. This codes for CASTDPGSNGYTF.

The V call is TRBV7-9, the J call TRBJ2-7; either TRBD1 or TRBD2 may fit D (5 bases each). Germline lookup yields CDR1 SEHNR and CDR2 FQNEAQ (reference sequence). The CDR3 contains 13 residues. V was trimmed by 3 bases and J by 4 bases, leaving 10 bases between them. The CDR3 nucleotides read TGTGCCAGCAGCTTCCCAGGGAGTTACGAGCAGTACTTC. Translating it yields CASSFPGSYEQYF.

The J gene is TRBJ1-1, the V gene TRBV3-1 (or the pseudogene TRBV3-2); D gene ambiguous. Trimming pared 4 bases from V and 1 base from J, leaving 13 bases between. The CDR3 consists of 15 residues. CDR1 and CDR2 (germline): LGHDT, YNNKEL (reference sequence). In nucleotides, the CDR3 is TGTGCCAGCAGCCTCCTTTGGGATAGGAACACTGAAGCTTTCTTT. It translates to CASSLLWDRNTEAFF.

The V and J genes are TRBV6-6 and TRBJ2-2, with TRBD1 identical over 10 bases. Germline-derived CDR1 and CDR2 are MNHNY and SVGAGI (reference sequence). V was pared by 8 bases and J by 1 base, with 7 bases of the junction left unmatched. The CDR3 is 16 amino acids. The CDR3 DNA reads TGTGCCAGCGGAGGGGACAGGGGATTGAACACCGGGGAGCTGTTTTTT. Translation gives CASGGDRGLNTGELFF.

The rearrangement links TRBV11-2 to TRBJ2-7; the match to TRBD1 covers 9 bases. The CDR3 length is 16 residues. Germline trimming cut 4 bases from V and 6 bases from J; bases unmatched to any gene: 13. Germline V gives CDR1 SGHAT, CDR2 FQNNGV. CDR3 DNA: TGTGCCAGCAGCTCCACCCCCGGGACAGGGTTCGGCGAGCAGTACTTC. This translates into CASSSTPGTGFGEQYF. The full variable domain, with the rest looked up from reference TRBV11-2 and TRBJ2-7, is EAGVAQSPRYKIIEKRQSVAFWCNPISGHATLYWYQQILGQGPKLLIQFQNNGVVDDSQLPKDRFSAERLKGVDSTLKIQPAKLEDSAVYLCASSSTPGTGFGEQYFGPGTRLTVT.

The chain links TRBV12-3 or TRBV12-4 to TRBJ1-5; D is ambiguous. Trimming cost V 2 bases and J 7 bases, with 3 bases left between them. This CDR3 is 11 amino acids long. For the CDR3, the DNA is TGTGCCAGCAGTTTAAACCAGCCCCAGCATTTT. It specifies CASSLNQPQHF.

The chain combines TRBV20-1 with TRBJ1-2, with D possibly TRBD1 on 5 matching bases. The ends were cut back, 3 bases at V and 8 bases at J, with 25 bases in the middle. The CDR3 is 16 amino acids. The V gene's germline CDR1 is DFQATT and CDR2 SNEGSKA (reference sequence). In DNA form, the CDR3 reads TGCAGTGCTAGTCTTACCTTCCGGGACCCGGGATCAGGCTACACCTTC. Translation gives CSASLTFRDPGSGYTF.

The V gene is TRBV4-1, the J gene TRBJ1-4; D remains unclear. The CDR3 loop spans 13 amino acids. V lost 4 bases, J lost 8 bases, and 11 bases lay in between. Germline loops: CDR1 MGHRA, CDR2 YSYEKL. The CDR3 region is CASSLRTREKLFF. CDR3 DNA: TGCGCCAGCAGCCTGCGGACCCGGGAAAAACTGTTTTTT.